This TCR beta chain was identified during a study of PD-L1 blockade in urothelial cancer. In the study overall: In the patient group, most of the roughly 30 were males with bladder-origin urothelial cancer. Findings and caveats of the study: Pretreatment TCR clonality in blood under the median foretold superior survival. The study found that durable-benefit patients expanded tumor-associated blood clones more at 3 weeks.

The number of samples from each patient was between 1 and 8, taken pretreatment and on-treatment. Germline CDR1 is SGHVS and CDR2 is FQNEAQ. The CDR3 sequence is 19 residues long. V dropped 5 bases and J dropped 4; count of bases not matched to a gene: 17. Profiling relied on immunoSEQ multiplex PCR, and the TCRdb table lists in-frame clones only, not all of them. The sample records just over 50,000 clones, approximately 86% being singletons. With regard to this clone: Its target is unknown.

V is TRBV7-8 and J is TRBJ1-1; 12 bases agree with TRBD1. The clonotype comes from a man aged 60 to 69 with urothelial cancer. This material consisted of PBMCs, taken around atezolizumab (anti-PD-L1) treatment. CDR3 residues: CASSARRGTGGSVSTEAFF. The CDR3 DNA is TGTGCCAGCAGCGCACGACGTGGGACAGGGGGCAGTGTCAGCACTGAAGCTTTCTTT.